This T cell receptor (beta chain) was found in a study of T cells in localized non-small cell lung cancer. The data were produced by immunoSEQ multiplex PCR, yet TCRdb's version contains in-frame clones alone and is incomplete. This repertoire shows some 38,000 clones, roughly 90% found once; its top ten account for around 6.1%. The CDR3 loop spans 10 amino acids. Germline V gene data show CDR1 as MNHEY and CDR2 as SMNVEV (reference sequence). The V end lost 3 bases, the J end lost 7 bases, and 4 bases lay between the germline ends. The TCR was taken from a male donor older than 55 with stage II lung adenocarcinoma. Sequences were derived from peripheral blood mononuclear cells, sampled before any cancer treatment. This chain joins TRBV27 and TRBJ2-7; D call uncertain. The CDR3 nucleotides are TGTGCCAGCAGTTTGAGAGAGCAGTACTTC. This sequence encodes CASSLREQYF.